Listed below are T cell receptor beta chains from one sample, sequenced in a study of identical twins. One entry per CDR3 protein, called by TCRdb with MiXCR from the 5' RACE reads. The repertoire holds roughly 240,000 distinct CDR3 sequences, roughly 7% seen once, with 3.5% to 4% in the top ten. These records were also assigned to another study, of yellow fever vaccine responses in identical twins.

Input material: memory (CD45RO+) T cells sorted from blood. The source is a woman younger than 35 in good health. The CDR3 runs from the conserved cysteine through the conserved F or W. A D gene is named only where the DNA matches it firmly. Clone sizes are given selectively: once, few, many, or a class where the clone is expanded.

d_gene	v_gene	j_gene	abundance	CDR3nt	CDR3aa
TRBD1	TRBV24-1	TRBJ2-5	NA	TGTGCCACCAGTGTTCTCCTAGGACAGGGACAGGAGACCCAGTACTTC	CATSVLLGQGQETQYF
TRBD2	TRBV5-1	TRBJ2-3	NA	TGCGCCAGCAGCTTGGGGGACAGGGTCCCAGGACTAGCGGGAGCCGGCACAGATACGCAGTATTTT	CASSLGDRVPGLAGAGTDTQYF
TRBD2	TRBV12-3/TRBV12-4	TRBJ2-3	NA	TGTGTCCGCAGTTTCGCGGGAGAGGGGCGTTGGACAGATACGCAGTATTTT	CVRSFAGEGRWTDTQYF
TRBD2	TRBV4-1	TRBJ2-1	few	TGCGCCAGCAGCCAAGCCGGGACTAGCGGTCGCAATGAGCAGTTCTTC	CASSQAGTSGRNEQFF
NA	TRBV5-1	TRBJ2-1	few	TGCGCCAGCAGCTCTCGCCCCGAGGGATTCAATGAGCAGTTCTTC	CASSSRPEGFNEQFF
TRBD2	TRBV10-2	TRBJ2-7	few	TGCGCCATCGGGACTAGCGGAACCTACGAGCAGTACTTC	CAIGTSGTYEQYF
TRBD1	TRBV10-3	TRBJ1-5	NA	TGTGCCATCAGTACAGGGGAGACTCAGCCCCAGCATTTT	CAISTGETQPQHF
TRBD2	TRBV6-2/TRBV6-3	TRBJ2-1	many	TGTGCCAGCAGTTACTCTCCTTCGGGAGGGATGTACAATGAGCAGTTCTTC	CASSYSPSGGMYNEQFF
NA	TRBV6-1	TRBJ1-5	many	TGTGCCAGCAGGGGTGGGCTCAATCAGCCCCAGCATTTT	CASRGGLNQPQHF
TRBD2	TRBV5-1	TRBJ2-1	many	TGCGCCAGCAGCTTTGGGACTAGCGGGAGTAATAATATTGAGCAGTTCTTC	CASSFGTSGSNNIEQFF
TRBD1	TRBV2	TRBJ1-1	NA	TGTGCCAGCACCCCGGACAGGGCGATCACTGAAGCTTTCTTT	CASTPDRAITEAFF
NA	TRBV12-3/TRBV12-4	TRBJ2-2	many	TGTGCCAGCAGTTGGGGGCTGGTCGGGGAGCTGTTTTTT	CASSWGLVGELFF
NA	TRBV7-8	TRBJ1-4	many	TGTGCCAGCAGCTTATTTCGGCGGGGGGCAACTAATGAAAAACTGTTTTTT	CASSLFRRGATNEKLFF
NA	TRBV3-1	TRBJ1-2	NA	TGTGCCAGCAGCCCTACCCCGACAGGAGGGCCCTACACCTTC	CASSPTPTGGPYTF
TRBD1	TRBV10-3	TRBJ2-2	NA	TGTGCCATCAGAAGACAGGGGCAAAGCACCGGGGAGCTGTTTTTT	CAIRRQGQSTGELFF
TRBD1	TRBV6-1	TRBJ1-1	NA	TGTGCCAGCACTACAGAACAGGGGATGAACACTGAAGCTTTCTTT	CASTTEQGMNTEAFF
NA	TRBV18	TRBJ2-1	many	TGTGCCAGCTCACCCCGGCGTAGCGCTAGCTCCTACAATGAGCAGTTCTTC	CASSPRRSASSYNEQFF
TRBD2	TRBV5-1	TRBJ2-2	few	TGCGCCAGCAGCTTGACTAGCGGGACCGGGGAGCTGTTTTTT	CASSLTSGTGELFF
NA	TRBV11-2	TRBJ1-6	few	TGTGCCAGCAGCTTGGGGACACCGAATTCACCCCTCCACTTT	CASSLGTPNSPLHF
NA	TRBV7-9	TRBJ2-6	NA	TGTGCCAGCAGCGGCCGCACTGGGGCCAACGTCCTGACTTTC	CASSGRTGANVLTF
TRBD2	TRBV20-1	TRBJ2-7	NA	TGCAGTGCTACCACCGGGACTAGCGGGAAATTCTCCTACGAGCAGTACTTC	CSATTGTSGKFSYEQYF
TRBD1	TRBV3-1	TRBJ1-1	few	TGTGCCAGCAGACCCGGACAGGCGAACACTGAAGCTTTCTTT	CASRPGQANTEAFF
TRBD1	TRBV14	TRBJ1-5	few	TGTGCCAGCAGCCAGGGACAGGGGACCCAGCATTTT	CASSQGQGTQHF
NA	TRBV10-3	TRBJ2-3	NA	TGTGCCATCAGTGAGTCCTCCTTCGGGGGTAGGGGAGATACGCAGTATTTT	CAISESSFGGRGDTQYF
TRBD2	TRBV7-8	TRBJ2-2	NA	TGTGCCAGCAGAAATGCGGCTAGCGGGAACACCGGGGAGCTGTTTTTT	CASRNAASGNTGELFF
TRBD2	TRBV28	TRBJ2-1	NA	TGTGCCAGCAGACTAGCGTCCTACAATGAGCAGTTCTTC	CASRLASYNEQFF
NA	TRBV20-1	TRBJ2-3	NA	TGCAGTGCTCAGGGCGGCACAGATACGCAGTATTTT	CSAQGGTDTQYF
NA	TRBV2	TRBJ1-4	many	TGTGCCAGCAGTGAAGTGGAAGGGGGAAAAAAACTGTTTTTT	CASSEVEGGKKLFF
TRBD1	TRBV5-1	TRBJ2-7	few	TGCGCCAGCAGCGGGACAGGGGTCACCTACGAGCAGTACTTC	CASSGTGVTYEQYF
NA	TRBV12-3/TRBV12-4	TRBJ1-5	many	TGTGCCAGCAGTTTAAGCTATGCGACTAGCAATCAGCCCCAGCATTTT	CASSLSYATSNQPQHF
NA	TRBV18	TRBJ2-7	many	TGTGCCAGCTCACCCCTCCAGGCTTACGAGCAGTACTTC	CASSPLQAYEQYF
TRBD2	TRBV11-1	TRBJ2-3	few	TGTGCCAGCAGCTCACGGGCGGGCGGGAGTTTTCCAGATACGCAGTATTTT	CASSSRAGGSFPDTQYF
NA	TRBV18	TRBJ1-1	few	TGTGCCAGCTCACCATACGCAGGGTCGGACACTGAAGCTTTCTTT	CASSPYAGSDTEAFF
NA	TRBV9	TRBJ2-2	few	TGTGCCAGCAGCGCCGACACCACCGGGGAGCTGTTTTTT	CASSADTTGELFF